The sequence of this TCR beta chain was determined in a study of PD-1 blockade in classical Hodgkin lymphoma. The repertoire was sequenced with immunoSEQ multiplex PCR; TCRdb's copy has only in-frame clones and lacks some. The table lists 9,500 to 10,000 clones, more than 85% of them singletons. Relapse after autologous stem cell transplantation occurred in every patient, and brentuximab vedotin exposure varied. The CDR3 is made up of 18 amino acids. This chain uses TRBV21-1 with TRBJ1-4; TRBD1 reflects the table's D call only, with no check against the DNA. TRBV21-1 is labeled a pseudogene. Here the sequenced sample was peripheral blood mononuclear cells (PBMCs), taken at baseline. This sequence originates from a human donor with classical Hodgkin lymphoma. CDR3: CASSKRWTGAPVLRKLFF. The CDR3 DNA is TGTGCCAGCAGCAAACGCTGGACAGGGGCCCCAGTATTAAGAAAACTGTTTTTT.